This TCR beta chain emerged from a study of ipilimumab plus nivolumab after autologous stem cell transplantation. Study context: The DLBCL cohort had primary refractory and relapsed disease, with 18-month progression-free survival of approximately 87% and 28%.

Checkpoint therapy with ipilimumab 1 mg/kg began 14 to 28 days after transplant. Assay used: immunoSEQ multiplex PCR; TCRdb lists only in-frame clones, some missing. The sample has about 16,000 clones; about 80% are singletons. In germline, CDR1 is SEHNR, CDR2 FQNEAQ (reference sequence). This CDR3 is 13 amino acids long. The ends were cut back, 2 bases at V and 8 bases at J, with 9 bases in the middle. This specimen consisted of PBMCs, obtained in a trial of ipilimumab plus nivolumab as post-transplant consolidation. The chain has TRBV7-9 and TRBJ1-4; D gene unclear. This sequence originates from a male donor with diffuse large B-cell lymphoma. DNA of the CDR3: TGTGCCAGCAGCTTACCAACAAACGAAAAACTGTTTTTT. Its translation: CASSLPTNEKLFF.